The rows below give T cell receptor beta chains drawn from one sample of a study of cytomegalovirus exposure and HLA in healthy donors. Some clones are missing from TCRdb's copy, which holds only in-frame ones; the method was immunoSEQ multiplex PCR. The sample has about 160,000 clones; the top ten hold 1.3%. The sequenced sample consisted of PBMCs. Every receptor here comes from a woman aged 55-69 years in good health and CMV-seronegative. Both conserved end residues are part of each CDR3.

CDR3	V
CATSRTGTGFHSGNTIYF	TRBV15
CASSWVPGGGTDTQYF	TRBV11-2
CASSVEGGTYTF	TRBV9
CASSVQGTQTHEQFF	TRBV9
CASRLSGLGDEQYF	TRBV5-8
CASSLRGFGYNEQFF	TRBV7-9
CASSQNDRGSADTQYF	TRBV4-2
CASSSGFGDTQYF	TRBV14
CATSRGRGRVTDTQYF	TRBV15
CASSLLLGLNGYTF	TRBV7-8
CASSLGTSGRSWTEQFF	TRBV5-1